A single sample gave rise to the 24 T cell receptor beta chains below, sequenced in a study of T-cell reconstitution after alpha-beta-depleted transplantation in children (dated by TCRdb to 2016 to 2017). Explained via the paper, the treatment or condition label denotes: allogeneic hematopoietic cell transplantation with graft depleted of TCRalphabeta T cells and CD19 B cells. The library relied on PCR. Data came from an Illumina HiSeq 2500. TCR library preparation used molecular barcoding, with unique molecular identifiers applied to normalize quantification of the TCRbeta repertoire. TCRdb redid the processing of the public reads, applying fastp at Q25 and MiXCR, and retained in-frame beta chains. Rows are unified per CDR3 protein, each entry keeping the most common DNA and genes. This sample holds hundreds of thousands of distinct CDR3 sequences; roughly a quarter were observed only once. The ten largest clones take up around 4.8% of the sample.

Here the sequenced sample was PBMCs, mostly from graft donor cells, taken 360 days after TCRalphabeta/CD19-depleted stem cell transplant. Receptors originate from a female patient under 10 years old who had a stem cell transplant for congenital amegakaryocytic thrombocytopenia, so the T cells may come from the graft donor.

This clonotype was counted only a few times. The genes are TRBV7-2 and TRBJ2-2; 9 bases align to TRBD2. After removal of 3 bases from V and 5 bases from J, the junction contained 4 bases not matched to a gene. This CDR3 spans 15 amino acids. Germline CDR1 reads SGHTA; CDR2 reads FQGNSA. CDR3 nucleotides: TGTGCCAGCAGCTTCGTCCTAGCGGGAACCGGGGAGCTGTTTTTT. Encoded protein: CASSFVLAGTGELFF.

There are many counts of this clonotype. The chain recombines TRBV5-1 with TRBJ1-1; D uncertain. Germline CDR1 is SGHRS and CDR2 is YFSETQ. Trimming took off 1 base at V and 0 bases at J, with 10 bases between the two ends. This CDR3 has 15 amino acids. The CDR3 loop is CASSLSGAMNTEAFF. CDR3 DNA sequence: TGCGCCAGCAGCTTGTCCGGAGCAATGAACACTGAAGCTTTCTTT. Together with reference TRBV5-1 and TRBJ1-1, the CDR3 gives the full variable domain: KAGVTQTPRYLIKTRGQQVTLSCSPISGHRSVSWYQQTPGQGLQFLFEYFSETQRNKGNFPGRFSGRQFSNSRSEMNVSTLELGDSALYLCASSLSGAMNTEAFFGQGTRLTVV.

V and J are TRBV3-1 and TRBJ2-5; 7 bases line up with TRBD1. The CDR3 has 15 amino acids. V shed 4 bases and J 3 bases; nucleotides not matched to a gene: 8. Germline CDR1 LGHDT, CDR2 YNNKEL (reference sequence). The CDR3 protein is CASSLSLTGKETQYF. CDR3 bases: TGTGCCAGCAGCCTCTCCTTGACAGGGAAAGAGACCCAGTACTTC.

This clonotype was observed a few times. This chain joins TRBV7-2 and TRBJ2-1; 7 bases are shared with TRBD1. V was clipped by 4 bases and J by 12 bases; unmatched bases: 18. The CDR3 is 16 residues long. Germline values: CDR1 SGHTA, CDR2 FQGNSA. In DNA, the CDR3 is TGTGCCAGCAGCTATAGAACAGGGGTCACTAATCTAAGGCAGTTCTTC. Amino acid sequence: CASSYRTGVTNLRQFF.

This chain links TRBV7-9 with TRBJ2-4; tentatively, D is TRBD1 (5 bases). The V and J ends lost 5 bases and 7 bases respectively, with 15 bases between them. The germline V gene has CDR1 SEHNR and CDR2 FQNEAQ (reference sequence). The CDR3 has 14 residues. This chain's CDR3 is CASSQRNRPNIQYF. CDR3 bases: TGTGCCAGCAGCCAACGAAACAGGCCGAACATTCAGTACTTC.

This clonotype was picked up a small number of times. V and J are TRBV9 and TRBJ2-2; TRBD2 matches 7 bases. The germline V gene has CDR1 SGDLS and CDR2 YYNGEE. The CDR3 contains 16 residues. The V and J ends lost 0 bases and 1 base, in that order; junction bases with no gene match: 3. The CDR3 DNA sequence: TGTGCCAGCAGCGTAGTTTCTAGCGGGAACACCGGGGAGCTGTTTTTT. It is translated as CASSVVSSGNTGELFF.

This clonotype turned up a few times. This chain uses TRBV4-2 with TRBJ2-1; 13 positions match TRBD2. Trimming took 3 bases from V and 5 from J; bases not matched to a gene: 16. Per germline, CDR1 LGHNA and CDR2 YNFKEQ. CDR3 size: 20 residues. The CDR3 is CASSQAYSLLAGGPNNEQFF. The DNA of the CDR3 is TGTGCCAGCAGCCAGGCATACTCCCTACTAGCGGGGGGGCCCAACAATGAGCAGTTCTTC.

This clonotype was counted only a few times. The chain couples TRBV28 to TRBJ1-5; D call uncertain. Per the germline V gene, CDR1 is MDHEN and CDR2 is SYDVKM. V was pared by 11 bases and J by 4 bases, with 15 bases between. CDR3 size: 13 residues. This CDR3 reads CAARTGPNQPQHF. CDR3 bases: TGTGCCGCCCGGACCGGGCCTAATCAGCCCCAGCATTTT.

V is TRBV5-1 and J is TRBJ2-1, with TRBD2 as a possible D gene (6 bases). The germline V gene encodes CDR1 SGHRS and CDR2 YFSETQ. V was shortened by 3 bases and J by 4 bases, with 17 bases between the two germline ends. The CDR3 loop spans 16 amino acids. The CDR3 spells CASSSFVGGVYNEQFF. In DNA form, the CDR3 reads TGCGCCAGCAGCTCCTTCGTCGGCGGGGTTTACAATGAGCAGTTCTTC.

The rearrangement joins TRBV3-1 to TRBJ1-2; 8 nucleotides agree with TRBD1. The CDR3 covers 17 residues. Trimming took 0 bases from V and 8 from J; bases not matched to a gene: 14. Germline V lookup: CDR1 LGHDT, CDR2 YNNKEL (reference sequence). The CDR3 sequence is CASSQERGWQGAVGYTF. The CDR3 DNA reads TGTGCCAGCAGCCAAGAACGAGGCTGGCAGGGGGCCGTCGGCTACACCTTC.

This clonotype was recorded at least ten times. The V call is TRBV3-1, the J call TRBJ2-1; 8 bases map to TRBD2. The CDR3 is 15 residues long. CDR1 and CDR2 from the germline V gene are LGHDT and YNNKEL (reference sequence). V lost 4 bases to trimming and J lost 6 bases; unmatched junction nucleotides: 8. CDR3 amino acids: CASSRGLAITNEQFF. In DNA form, the CDR3 reads TGTGCCAGCAGCCGCGGACTAGCAATCACCAATGAGCAGTTCTTC.

The CDR3: CSVEWQDGYNEQFF. The CDR3 DNA sequence: TGCAGCGTTGAATGGCAGGACGGCTACAATGAGCAGTTCTTC. The chain couples TRBV29-1 to TRBJ2-1; D gene unclear. CDR3 length equals 14 residues. In germline, CDR1 is SQVTM, CDR2 ANQGSEA. V was trimmed by 2 bases and J by 3 bases, leaving 11 bases between them.

This sequence joins TRBV28 and TRBJ1-4, with D tentatively TRBD1 (6 bases). Germline V gene lookup returns CDR1 MDHEN and CDR2 SYDVKM. CDR3 length: 16 residues. Between the trimmed V and J ends, which lost 2 bases and 10 bases, there was a span of 20 bases. The CDR3 spells CASSLRTVNLVGKLFF. The CDR3 bases are TGTGCCAGCAGTTTACGGACAGTTAACTTAGTCGGAAAACTGTTTTTT.

The table lists this clonotype with a few counts. V is TRBV4-1 and J is TRBJ2-1, with D perhaps matching TRBD1 or TRBD2 (5 bases each). This CDR3 comprises 15 residues. V lost 6 bases, J lost 7 bases, and 19 bases lay in between. Germline-derived CDR1 and CDR2 are MGHRA and YSYEKL. Written as DNA, the CDR3 is TGCGCCAGCAGGAGGGGAGTAGCGCTGACGAATGAGCAGTTCTTC. Translating it yields CASRRGVALTNEQFF.

The chain carries TRBV3-1 and TRBJ2-5; tentatively, D is TRBD2 (7 bases). V was cut by 5 bases and J by 3 bases, with 13 bases left in between. The CDR3 loop spans 14 amino acids. The V gene's germline CDR1 is LGHDT and CDR2 YNNKEL (reference sequence). The CDR3 is CASSKRDIKETQYF. CDR3 nucleotides: TGTGCCAGCAGCAAGCGGGACATCAAAGAGACCCAGTACTTC.

The CDR3 protein is CATSLHTGNSGEQYF. CDR3 nucleotide sequence: TGTGCCACCAGCCTTCATACAGGGAATTCAGGCGAGCAGTACTTC. The chain carries TRBV15 and TRBJ2-7; D is possibly TRBD1 (6 bases). The V end was cut by 5 bases, the J end by 6 bases, with 20 bases between. The germline gives CDR1 LNHNV, CDR2 YYDKDF (reference sequence). The CDR3 runs to 15 residues. Drawing the rest from reference TRBV15 and TRBJ2-7, the complete variable domain is DAMVIQNPRYQVTQFGKPVTLSCSQTLNHNVMYWYQQKSSQAPKLLFHYYDKDFNNEADTPDNFQSRRPNTSFCFLDIRSPGLGDTAMYLCATSLHTGNSGEQYFGPGTRLTVT.

The chain employs TRBV5-1 and TRBJ2-1; D ambiguous. Trimming took off 0 bases at V and 9 bases at J, with 13 bases between the two ends. From germline, CDR1 is SGHRS and CDR2 YFSETQ. The CDR3 consists of 14 residues. The CDR3 protein is CASSLGTPLGEQFF. CDR3 nucleotides: TGCGCCAGCAGCTTGGGAACCCCCTTGGGTGAGCAGTTCTTC.

The chain links TRBV10-3 to TRBJ2-1; 10 bases fit TRBD2. The CDR3 is made up of 14 amino acids. The junction had 3 bases not matched to a gene; V was cut back by 10 bases and J by 0 bases. Per germline, CDR1 ENHRY and CDR2 SYGVKD. The CDR3 region is CASRLAGSYNEQFF. In nucleotides, the CDR3 is TGTGCCAGCCGACTAGCGGGCTCCTACAATGAGCAGTTCTTC.

The chain recombines TRBV5-1 with TRBJ2-5, with TRBD2 identical over 7 bases. Germline assignment: CDR1 SGHRS and CDR2 YFSETQ. This CDR3 region has 16 residues. V was pared by 1 base and J by 3 bases, with 9 bases of the junction left unmatched. The CDR3 bases are TGCGCCAGCAGCTTGTCTAGCGGTTACACCGAAGAGACCCAGTACTTC. It encodes CASSLSSGYTEETQYF.

This chain links TRBV29-1 with TRBJ2-7; no reliable D call. Looked up from germline, CDR1 is SQVTM and CDR2 is ANQGSEA. This CDR3 is 16 amino acids long. V was trimmed by 3 bases and J by 3 bases, leaving 21 bases between them. The CDR3 DNA reads as TGCAGCGTTGAGGGAAGCGACGAAACCGGGTTCTACGAGCAGTACTTC. It specifies CSVEGSDETGFYEQYF.

This clonotype was found many times. This chain joins TRBV5-1 and TRBJ2-7; D is perhaps TRBD1 or TRBD2 (5 bases each). V dropped 0 bases and J dropped 4 bases, with 11 bases sitting between them. CDR3 size: 14 residues. CDR1 and CDR2 (germline): SGHRS, YFSETQ. In nucleotides, the CDR3 is TGCGCCAGCAGCTTGGTGGGGCGCGGGTACGAGCAGTACTTC. Translated: CASSLVGRGYEQYF.

A few counts support this clonotype. The chain carries TRBV4-3 and TRBJ2-3; unclear D gene. This CDR3 region has 12 residues. The ends were cut back, 0 bases at V and 6 bases at J, with 4 bases in the middle. Germline V lookup: CDR1 LGHNA, CDR2 YSLEER. CDR3 in amino acids: CASSQEKDTQYF. The CDR3 nucleotides read TGCGCCAGCAGCCAAGAGAAGGATACGCAGTATTTT.

The V gene is TRBV4-2, the J gene TRBJ1-2, with D perhaps TRBD1 (6 bases). The CDR3 has 14 amino acids. The V and J ends lost 10 bases and 8 bases respectively, with 23 bases between them. CDR1 is LGHNA and CDR2 is YNFKEQ in the germline V gene. CDR3 bases: TGTGCCACCTCTACCGGGACAACGGTTTCCGGCTACACCTTC. Its translation is CATSTGTTVSGYTF.

This clonotype turned up a few times. The CDR3 sequence is CSARGTIVTDEAFF. The CDR3 DNA reads as TGCAGTGCTAGGGGGACTATAGTTACTGATGAAGCTTTCTTT. The chain couples TRBV20-1 to TRBJ1-1; weak D call: TRBD1 (5 bases). V lost 3 bases and J lost 7, with 18 bases in between. CDR1 DFQATT and CDR2 SNEGSKA come from the germline V gene (reference sequence). The CDR3 runs to 14 residues.